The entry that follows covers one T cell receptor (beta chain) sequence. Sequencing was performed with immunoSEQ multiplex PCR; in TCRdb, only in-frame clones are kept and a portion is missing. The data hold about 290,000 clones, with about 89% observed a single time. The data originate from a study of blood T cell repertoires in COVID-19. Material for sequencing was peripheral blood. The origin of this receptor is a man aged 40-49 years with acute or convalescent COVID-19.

CDR3 DNA sequence: TGTGCCAGCAGCACCGGACAGAACTCTGGAAACACCATATATTTT. As protein: CASSTGQNSGNTIYF. The rearrangement uses TRBV11-2 and TRBJ1-3, with a weak D call TRBD1 (6 bases). Germline V gives CDR1 SGHAT, CDR2 FQNNGV. V gave up 5 bases and J gave up 0 bases, with 11 bases separating them. The CDR3 covers 15 residues.